This T cell receptor beta chain comes out of a study of tumor and adjacent non-tumor tissue in lung cancer. A modified ARM-PCR protocol with three rounds of nested PCR amplified TCRbeta. MiXCR, applied by TCRdb to the multiplex PCR reads, yields one record per CDR3 protein. The sample has about 78,000 distinct CDR3 sequences, 65% to 90% seen once. The germline CDR1 and CDR2 sequences are SGHDT and YYEEEE. The CDR3 extends over 14 amino acids. The template was RNA from unsorted bulk tissue. Points on this clonotype: Since no conserved phenylalanine or tryptophan closes the CDR3, a read error is the likely cause.

This rearrangement joins TRBV5-6 to TRBJ2-2; D might be TRBD1 or TRBD2, each matching 5 bases. The receptor comes from a woman aged 50 to 65 with non-small cell lung cancer. The sequenced sample was lung tumor tissue. CDR3 in DNA: TGTGCTGGCAGTTTGGGACGGAACACCGGGGAGCTGTTTTAT. The encoded protein is CAGSLGRNTGELFY.